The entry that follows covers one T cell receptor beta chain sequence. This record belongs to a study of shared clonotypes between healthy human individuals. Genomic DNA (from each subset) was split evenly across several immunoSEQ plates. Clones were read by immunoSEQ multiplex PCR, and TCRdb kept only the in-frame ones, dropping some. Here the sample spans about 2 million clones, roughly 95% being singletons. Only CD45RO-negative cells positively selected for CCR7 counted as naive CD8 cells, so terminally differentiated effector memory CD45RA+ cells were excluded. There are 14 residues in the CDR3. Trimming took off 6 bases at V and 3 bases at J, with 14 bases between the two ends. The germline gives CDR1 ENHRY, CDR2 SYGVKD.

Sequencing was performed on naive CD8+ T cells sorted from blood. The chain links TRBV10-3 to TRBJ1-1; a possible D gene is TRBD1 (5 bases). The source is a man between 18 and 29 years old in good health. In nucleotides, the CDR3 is TGTGCCATCAGCGAACCGGGACTAGACACTGAAGCTTTCTTT. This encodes CAISEPGLDTEAFF.